This TCR beta chain appears in the sequencing data of a study of identical twins. The CDR3 runs 15 residues. Germline V gene sequence: CDR1 SGDLS, CDR2 YYNGEE. J gave up 4 bases and V 0 bases, and 0 bases lay outside the gene matches. A universal primer site arose from template switching, and cDNA bore unique molecular identifiers. TCRdb analysed the 5' RACE reads with MiXCR anew, one entry per CDR3 protein. The table has 1.5 million or so distinct CDR3 sequences, about 30% seen once; the top ten hold 0.27%. Study-wide results and caveats: Beta out-of-frame sequences showed weaker excess twin sharing. Memory repertoires showed no such pattern, whereas abundant cord blood beta clonotypes carried fewer insertions. Recombination models fit unrelated individuals' TCR alpha sharing but underestimated twins'.

The sample holds many counts of this clonotype. Antigen: not known. The sequenced sample was cord blood. V gene TRBV9 combines with J gene TRBJ2-3; TRBD2 agrees at 12 bases. The source of this sequence is a newborn girl in good health. CDR3 bases: TGTGCCAGCAGCGTAGGACTAGCGGGAGCAGATACGCAGTATTTT. Amino acids: CASSVGLAGADTQYF. The full variable domain, completed using reference TRBV9 and TRBJ2-3, is DSGVTQTPKHLITATGQRVTLRCSPRSGDLSVYWYQQSLDQGLQFLIQYYNGEERAKGNILERFSAQQFPDLHSELNLSSLELGDSALYFCASSVGLAGADTQYFGPGTRLTVL.